Listed below are T cell receptor beta chains from one sample, sequenced in a study of identical twins. TCRdb called the 5' RACE reads again in MiXCR, with one record for every CDR3 protein. The sample carries approximately 890,000 distinct CDR3 sequences, approximately 13% recorded once. This same sample was also taken into another study, of yellow fever vaccine responses in identical twins.

Sequencing was done on a sample of PBMCs. These receptors originate from a woman aged 18-30 years in good health. Both conserved end residues are part of each CDR3. Each record gives: V gene, J gene, CDR3 protein.

v_call: TRBV29-1
j_call: TRBJ2-3
cdr3_aa: CSIARQGGDTQYF

v_call: TRBV6-2/TRBV6-3
j_call: TRBJ1-1
cdr3_aa: CASSMTGSAEAFF

v_call: TRBV28
j_call: TRBJ2-1
cdr3_aa: CASSSASGGDNEQFF

v_call: TRBV12-3/TRBV12-4
j_call: TRBJ2-5
cdr3_aa: CASSFSTRWKETQYF

v_call: TRBV11-2
j_call: TRBJ2-3
cdr3_aa: CASSSPPGPSTDTQYF

v_call: TRBV9
j_call: TRBJ2-7
cdr3_aa: CASSVERDGPYEQYF

v_call: TRBV11-2
j_call: TRBJ1-1
cdr3_aa: CASSLRVRSNTEAFF

v_call: TRBV6-1
j_call: TRBJ2-1
cdr3_aa: CASRSRTGGRDPNEQFF

v_call: TRBV6-5
j_call: TRBJ2-3
cdr3_aa: CASSFSGGLIDTQYF

v_call: TRBV2
j_call: TRBJ1-1
cdr3_aa: CASRGDRVGTEAFF

v_call: TRBV6-1
j_call: TRBJ2-7
cdr3_aa: CASSLGRAGYEQYF

v_call: TRBV2
j_call: TRBJ1-2
cdr3_aa: CASRGRPPYGYTF

v_call: TRBV29-1
j_call: TRBJ1-1
cdr3_aa: CSVHLQGVNTEAFF

v_call: TRBV12-3/TRBV12-4
j_call: TRBJ1-1
cdr3_aa: CASSPTGPTEAFF

v_call: TRBV18
j_call: TRBJ2-5
cdr3_aa: CASSQRQGQETQYF

v_call: TRBV20-1
j_call: TRBJ2-5
cdr3_aa: CSAPTPGPKETQYF

v_call: TRBV4-2
j_call: TRBJ2-2
cdr3_aa: CASSQDLTGELFF

v_call: TRBV24-1
j_call: TRBJ2-1
cdr3_aa: CATSDWRDAVYNEQFF

v_call: TRBV29-1
j_call: TRBJ1-5
cdr3_aa: CSGGTGEGQPQHF

v_call: TRBV7-9
j_call: TRBJ2-1
cdr3_aa: CASRDATSGSNEQFF